This T cell receptor (beta chain) was documented in a study of blood T cells in healthy people across ages. Study-wide background: Using template switching, researchers captured about one barcoded beta molecule for each two T cells.

Study results and limitations: As age increased, TCR beta diversity per million T cells fell in a roughly linear fashion. Whereas aged donors had fewer naive CD4+ cells, long-lived donors had more of them and higher diversity.

The J segment lost 4 bases and the V segment lost 4 bases, leaving 11 bases of the junction unmatched. Germline V CDR1 and CDR2: SGHRS, YFSETQ. The CDR3 sequence is 16 residues long. Concerning this clonotype itself: Its antigen is still unknown.

Primed by a sample-barcoded 5' primer and a J-beta primer mix, a second PCR proceeded for roughly 6 to 12 cycles. TCRdb reprocessed the 5' RACE reads via MiXCR and lists one record per CDR3 protein. The sample holds 1.5 million to 2 million distinct CDR3 sequences; 30% to 40% are singletons and the top ten take 23%. The sample comprised blood. This TCR came from a human donor in good health. The rearrangement uses TRBV5-1 and TRBJ1-2, with 9 bases aligning to TRBD1. CDR3 residues: CASSPATGTGFYGYTF. CDR3 sequence (DNA): TGCGCCAGCAGCCCTGCTACCGGGACAGGGTTCTATGGCTACACCTTC.